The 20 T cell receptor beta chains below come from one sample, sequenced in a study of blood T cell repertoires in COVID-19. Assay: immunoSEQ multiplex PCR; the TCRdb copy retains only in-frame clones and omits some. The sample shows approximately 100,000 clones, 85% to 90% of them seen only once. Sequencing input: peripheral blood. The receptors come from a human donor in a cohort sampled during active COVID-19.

The CDR3 bases are TGTGCCGGCCGTATAGCGGGAGGGAGGGTCAATGAGCAGTTCTTC. Its translation is CAGRIAGGRVNEQFF. The V gene is TRBV3-1 (or the pseudogene TRBV3-2), the J gene TRBJ2-1, with 11 bases identical to TRBD2. CDR3 length: 15 amino acids. With 11 bases clipped from V and 6 bases from J, the junction kept 12 bases outside the gene matches. The V gene's germline CDR1 is LGHDT and CDR2 YNNKEL (reference sequence).

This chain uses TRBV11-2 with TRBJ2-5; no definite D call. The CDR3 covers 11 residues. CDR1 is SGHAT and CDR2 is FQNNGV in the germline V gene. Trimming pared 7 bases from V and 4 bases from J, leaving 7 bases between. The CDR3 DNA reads TGTGCCAGCACCGGCGGAGAGACCCAGTACTTC. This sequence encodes CASTGGETQYF.

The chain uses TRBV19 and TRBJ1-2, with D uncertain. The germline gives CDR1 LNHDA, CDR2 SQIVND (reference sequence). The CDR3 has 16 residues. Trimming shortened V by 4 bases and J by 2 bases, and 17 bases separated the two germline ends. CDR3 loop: CASSTNLDSRNYGYTF. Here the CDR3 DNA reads TGTGCCAGTAGTACCAACCTAGACTCCCGGAACTATGGCTACACCTTC.

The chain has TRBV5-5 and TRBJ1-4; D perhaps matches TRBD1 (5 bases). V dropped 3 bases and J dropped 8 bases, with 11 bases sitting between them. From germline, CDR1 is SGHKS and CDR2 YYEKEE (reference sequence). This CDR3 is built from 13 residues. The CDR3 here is CASSWQGNEKLFF. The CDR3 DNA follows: TGTGCCAGCAGCTGGCAGGGAAACGAAAAACTGTTTTTT.

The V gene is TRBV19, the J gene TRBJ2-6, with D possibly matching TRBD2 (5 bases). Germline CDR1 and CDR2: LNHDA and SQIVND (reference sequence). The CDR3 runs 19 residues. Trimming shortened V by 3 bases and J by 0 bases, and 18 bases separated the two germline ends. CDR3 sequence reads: CASSMIGRNSNSGANVLTF. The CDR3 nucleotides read TGTGCCAGTAGTATGATAGGGAGAAACAGCAACTCTGGGGCCAACGTCCTGACTTTC.

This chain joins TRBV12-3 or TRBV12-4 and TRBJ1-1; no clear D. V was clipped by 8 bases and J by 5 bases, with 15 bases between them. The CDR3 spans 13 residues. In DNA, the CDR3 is TGTGCCAGCGTCCGGCGGGTAGCGACTGAAGCTTTCTTT. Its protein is CASVRRVATEAFF.

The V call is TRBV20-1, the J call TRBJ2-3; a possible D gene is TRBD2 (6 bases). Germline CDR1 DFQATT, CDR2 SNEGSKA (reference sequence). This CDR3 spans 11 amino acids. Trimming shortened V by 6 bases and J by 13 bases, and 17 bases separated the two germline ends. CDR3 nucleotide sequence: TGCAGTGCCCCCGAGGCGGACTACAAGTATTTT. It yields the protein CSAPEADYKYF.

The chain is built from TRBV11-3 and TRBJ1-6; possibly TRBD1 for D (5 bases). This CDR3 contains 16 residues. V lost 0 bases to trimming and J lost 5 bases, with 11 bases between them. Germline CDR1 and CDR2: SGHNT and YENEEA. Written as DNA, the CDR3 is TGTGCCAGCAGCTTAGATCTCGGGGGAAATAATTCACCCCTCCACTTT. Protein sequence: CASSLDLGGNNSPLHF.

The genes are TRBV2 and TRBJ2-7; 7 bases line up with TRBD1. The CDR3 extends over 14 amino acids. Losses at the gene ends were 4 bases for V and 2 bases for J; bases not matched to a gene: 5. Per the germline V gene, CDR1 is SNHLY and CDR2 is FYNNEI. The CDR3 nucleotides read TGTGCCAGCAGTGGGACAGGACTCCCCTACGAGCAGTACTTC. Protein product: CASSGTGLPYEQYF.

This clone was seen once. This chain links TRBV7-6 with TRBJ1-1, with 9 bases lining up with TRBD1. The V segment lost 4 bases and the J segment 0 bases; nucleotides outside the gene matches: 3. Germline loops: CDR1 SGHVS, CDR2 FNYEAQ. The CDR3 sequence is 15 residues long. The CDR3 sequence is CASSSGTGLNTEAFF. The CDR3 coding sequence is TGTGCCAGCAGCTCCGGGACAGGGCTGAACACTGAAGCTTTCTTT.

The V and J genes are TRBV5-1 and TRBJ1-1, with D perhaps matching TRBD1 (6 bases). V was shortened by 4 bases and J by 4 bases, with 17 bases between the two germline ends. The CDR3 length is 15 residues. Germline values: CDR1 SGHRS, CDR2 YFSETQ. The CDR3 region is CASSVPGDAITEAFF. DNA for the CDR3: TGCGCCAGCAGCGTTCCAGGGGACGCCATCACTGAAGCTTTCTTT.

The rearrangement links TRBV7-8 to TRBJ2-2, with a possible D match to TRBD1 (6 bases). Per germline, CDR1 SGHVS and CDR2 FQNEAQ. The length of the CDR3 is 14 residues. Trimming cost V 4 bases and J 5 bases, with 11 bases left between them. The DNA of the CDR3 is TGTGCCAGCAGCTCCGGTCAGGGGACCGGGGAGCTGTTTTTT. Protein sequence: CASSSGQGTGELFF. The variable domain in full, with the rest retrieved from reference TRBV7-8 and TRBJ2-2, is GAGVSQSPRYKVAKRGQDVALRCDPISGHVSLFWYQQALGQGPEFLTYFQNEAQLDKSGLPSDRFFAERPEGSVSTLKIQRTQQEDSAVYLCASSSGQGTGELFFGEGSRLTVL.

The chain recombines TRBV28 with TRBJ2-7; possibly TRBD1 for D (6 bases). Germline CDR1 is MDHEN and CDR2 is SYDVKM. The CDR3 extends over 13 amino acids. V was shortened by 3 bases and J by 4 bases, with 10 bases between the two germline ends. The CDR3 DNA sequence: TGTGCCAGCAGTTTGGGGGCAGCTTACGAGCAGTACTTC. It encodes CASSLGAAYEQYF.

The CDR3 spells CASSPHTAYNEQFF. The CDR3, as DNA: TGTGCCAGCTCACCTCATACAGCTTACAATGAGCAGTTCTTC. V and J are TRBV18 and TRBJ2-1; D is unresolved. V was trimmed by 3 bases and J by 4 bases, leaving 10 bases between them. The CDR3 runs to 14 residues. The V gene's germline CDR1 is KGHSH and CDR2 LQKENI.

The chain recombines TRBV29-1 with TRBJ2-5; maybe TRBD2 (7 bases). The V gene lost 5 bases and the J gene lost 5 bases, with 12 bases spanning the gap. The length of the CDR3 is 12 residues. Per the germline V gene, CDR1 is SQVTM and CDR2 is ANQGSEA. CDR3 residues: CSVRGGPETQYF. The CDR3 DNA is TGCAGCGTTAGGGGGGGGCCGGAGACCCAGTACTTC.

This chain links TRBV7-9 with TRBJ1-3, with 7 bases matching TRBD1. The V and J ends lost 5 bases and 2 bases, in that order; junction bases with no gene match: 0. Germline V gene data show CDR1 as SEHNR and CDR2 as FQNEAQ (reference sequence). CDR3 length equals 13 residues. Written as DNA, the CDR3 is TGTGCCAGCAGCGACAGGGCTGGAAACACCATATATTTT. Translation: CASSDRAGNTIYF.

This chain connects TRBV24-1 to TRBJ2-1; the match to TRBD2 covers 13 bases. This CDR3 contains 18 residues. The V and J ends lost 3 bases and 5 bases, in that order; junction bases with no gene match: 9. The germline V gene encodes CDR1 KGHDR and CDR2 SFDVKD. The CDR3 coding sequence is TGTGCCACCAGTGATGCCCGGACTAGCGGGAGTGTGGACAATGAGCAGTTCTTC. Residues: CATSDARTSGSVDNEQFF.

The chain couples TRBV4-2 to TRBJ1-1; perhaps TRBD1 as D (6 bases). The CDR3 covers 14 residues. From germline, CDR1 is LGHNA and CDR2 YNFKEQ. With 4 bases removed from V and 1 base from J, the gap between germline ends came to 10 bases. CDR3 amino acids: CASSRTGSNTEAFF. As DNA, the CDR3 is TGTGCCAGCAGCCGAACAGGGTCGAACACTGAAGCTTTCTTT.

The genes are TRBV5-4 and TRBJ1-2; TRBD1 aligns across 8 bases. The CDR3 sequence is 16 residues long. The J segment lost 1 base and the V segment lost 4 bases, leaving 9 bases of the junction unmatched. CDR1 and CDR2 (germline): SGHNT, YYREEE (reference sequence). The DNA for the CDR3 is TGTGCCAGCAGCCCGATCAGGGGGCGCTTTAACTATGGCTACACCTTC. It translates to CASSPIRGRFNYGYTF. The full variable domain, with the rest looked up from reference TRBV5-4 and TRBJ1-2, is ETGVTQSPTHLIKTRGQQVTLRCSSQSGHNTVSWYQQALGQGPQFIFQYYREEENGRGNFPPRFSGLQFPNYSSELNVNALELDDSALYLCASSPIRGRFNYGYTFGSGTRLTVV.

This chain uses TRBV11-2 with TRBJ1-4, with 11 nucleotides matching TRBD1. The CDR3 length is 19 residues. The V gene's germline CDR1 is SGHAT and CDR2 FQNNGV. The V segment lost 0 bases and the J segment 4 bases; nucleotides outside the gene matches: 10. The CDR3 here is CASSLDGRTGGVDNEKLFF. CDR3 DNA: TGTGCCAGCAGCTTAGATGGCCGGACAGGGGGCGTCGATAATGAAAAACTGTTTTTT.